These 17 T cell receptor beta chains came from one sample sequenced in a study of OX40 agonist ivuxolimab in advanced cancers. Data came from immunoSEQ multiplex PCR; TCRdb stores just in-frame clones and leaves some out. Of 28,000 or so clones listed, about 80% are singletons. Sample: CD4+ or CD8+ T cells sorted from blood, taken in a trial of the OX40 agonist ivuxolimab. The origin of the receptors is an adult with an advanced solid tumor such as melanoma, head and neck, liver or kidney cancer.

The chain has TRBV9 and TRBJ1-2; a possible D gene is TRBD1 (6 bases). V lost 4 bases to trimming and J lost 2 bases, with 18 bases between them. CDR1 SGDLS and CDR2 YYNGEE come from the germline V gene. This CDR3 contains 16 residues. The CDR3 region has the DNA TGTGCCAGCAGCCCACACTCGGACAGACCGAACTATGGCTACACCTTC. This gives the protein CASSPHSDRPNYGYTF.

This clone appeared a few times. The CDR3 coding sequence is TGTGCCAGCAGCCCGGGACAGGGGAGGACTAATGAAAAACTGTTTTTT. This encodes CASSPGQGRTNEKLFF. V usage is TRBV13 and J usage is TRBJ1-4, with 10 bases that match TRBD1. This CDR3 contains 16 residues. Germline V lookup: CDR1 PRHDT, CDR2 FYEKMQ (reference sequence). V shed 5 bases and J 2 bases; nucleotides not matched to a gene: 5.

The chain joins TRBV9 to TRBJ1-1; D is uncertain. Trimming took off 3 bases at V and 5 bases at J, with 14 bases between the two ends. The length of the CDR3 is 14 residues. CDR1 and CDR2 (germline): SGDLS, YYNGEE. CDR3: CASSEEQTGTEAFF. In DNA form, the CDR3 reads TGTGCCAGCAGCGAGGAACAGACGGGGACTGAAGCTTTCTTT.

Concerning this clone: Germline and junction disagree at one end, which may indicate a read error. The rearrangement joins TRBV4-1 to TRBJ2-7, with 10 positions matching TRBD1. The CDR3 is 14 amino acids. Germline-derived CDR1 and CDR2 are MGHRA and YSYEKL. The CDR3 region is CASSYGTGAYEQYF. The CDR3 DNA sequence: TGTGCCAGCAGCTACGGGACAGGGGCATACGAGCAGTACTTC.

This clone was seen just once. V and J are TRBV6-1 and TRBJ1-5; tentative D call: TRBD1 (5 bases). This CDR3 has 15 residues. V was shortened by 6 bases and J by 0 bases, with 12 bases between the two germline ends. Per the germline V gene, CDR1 is MNHNS and CDR2 is SASEGT. DNA for the CDR3: TGTGCCAGCAGCACATCAGGGAATAGCAATCAGCCCCAGCATTTT. Protein product: CASSTSGNSNQPQHF.

This chain connects TRBV28 to TRBJ2-3; 8 nucleotides line up with TRBD1. This CDR3 region has 15 residues. Germline trimming cut 5 bases from V and 2 bases from J; bases unmatched to any gene: 6. Per the germline V gene, CDR1 is MDHEN and CDR2 is SYDVKM. CDR3 amino acids: CASSPGTGYTDTQYF. Written as DNA, the CDR3 is TGTGCCAGCAGTCCCGGGACAGGCTACACAGATACGCAGTATTTT.

The V call is TRBV6-5, the J call TRBJ2-7; D perhaps matches TRBD1 (6 bases). The germline V and J ends were trimmed by 2 bases and 3 bases, with 11 bases remaining between them. Germline V gives CDR1 MNHEY, CDR2 SVGAGI. This CDR3 is 14 amino acids long. The CDR3 reads CASSYALTGYEQYF. CDR3 sequence (DNA): TGTGCCAGCAGTTACGCCTTGACAGGCTACGAGCAGTACTTC.

V is TRBV7-9 and J is TRBJ1-2; possible D gene TRBD1, 6 bases. From germline, CDR1 is SEHNR and CDR2 FQNEAQ (reference sequence). Trimming stripped 5 bases from V and 4 bases from J, with 14 bases between. The CDR3 covers 14 residues. CDR3 sequence (DNA): TGTGCCAGCAGCGCGTCTACAGGGACCTATGGCTACACCTTC. This gives the protein CASSASTGTYGYTF.

This clone came up once. One end of the junction fails to match germline, which may point to a read error. The gene calls are TRBV5-4 and TRBJ1-2, with 11 bases fitting TRBD1. CDR1 is SGHNT, CDR2 YYREEE, per germline (reference sequence). The CDR3 loop spans 14 amino acids. CDR3 bases: TGCGCCAGCAGCCATGGGAGGGACAGGGGGTTCTACACCTTC. Translating it yields CASSHGRDRGFYTF. Supplemented by reference TRBV5-4 and TRBJ1-2, the full variable domain reads ETGVTQSPTHLIKTRGQQVTLRCSSQSGHNTVSWYQQALGQGPQFIFQYYREEENGRGNFPPRFSGLQFPNYSSELNVNALELDDSALYLCASSHGRDRGFYTFGSGTRLTVV.

The V call is TRBV11-1, the J call TRBJ2-3; tentatively, D is TRBD2 (7 bases). Per the germline V gene, CDR1 is SGHAT and CDR2 is FQDESV (reference sequence). Trimming took 7 bases from V and 3 from J, leaving 23 bases between them. The CDR3 is 17 residues long. The CDR3 reads CASTDLPGGGKTDTQYF. CDR3 in DNA: TGTGCCAGCACAGACCTACCGGGCGGGGGCAAGACAGATACGCAGTATTTT.

The V and J genes are TRBV7-9 and TRBJ2-6; D gene unclear. V lost 5 bases, J lost 0 bases, and 8 bases lay in between. Germline loops: CDR1 SEHNR, CDR2 FQNEAQ (reference sequence). The CDR3 has 15 amino acids. The CDR3 protein is CASSHRSSGANVLTF. Here the CDR3 DNA reads TGTGCCAGCAGCCACCGGAGCTCTGGGGCCAACGTCCTGACTTTC. The full variable domain, completed using reference TRBV7-9 and TRBJ2-6, is DTGVSQNPRHKITKRGQNVTFRCDPISEHNRLYWYRQTLGQGPEFLTYFQNEAQLEKSRLLSDRFSAERPKGSFSTLEIQRTEQGDSAMYLCASSHRSSGANVLTFGAGSRLTVL.

By sample fraction, this clone is medium-sized. V usage is TRBV10-3 and J usage is TRBJ1-6; no reliable D call. Per germline, CDR1 ENHRY and CDR2 SYGVKD. The V and J ends lost 4 bases and 12 bases respectively, with 16 bases between them. The CDR3 is made up of 14 amino acids. For the CDR3, the DNA is TGTGCCATCAGTGCAGAACCCCTCTCGGAACCCCTCCACTTT. Its translation: CAISAEPLSEPLHF.

The rearrangement links TRBV7-6 to TRBJ2-5; D is unclear. The end of the DNA aligns better with TRBJ2-7, so the J call may be wrong. The CDR3 extends over 15 amino acids. Germline CDR1 and CDR2: SGHVS and FNYEAQ. In nucleotides, the CDR3 is TGTGCCAGCAGCTTAGGTGTCGGCACCACCTACGAGCAGTACTTC. Residues: CASSLGVGTTYEQYF.

The CDR3 DNA sequence: TGCGCCAGCAGCTTGTCCGGGACAGGGGAATTCTTGGAGCAGTTCTTC. Its translation: CASSLSGTGEFLEQFF. The chain is built from TRBV5-1 and TRBJ2-1, with 10 nucleotides matching TRBD1. Looked up from germline, CDR1 is SGHRS and CDR2 is YFSETQ. V trimming: 1 base; J trimming: 10 bases; junction bases outside the gene matches: 11. The CDR3 spans 16 residues.

This clone was seen a single time. This sequence joins TRBV4-1 and TRBJ1-2; 8 bases are a match to TRBD1. The junction had 3 bases not matched to a gene; V was cut back by 0 bases and J by 0 bases. The CDR3 totals 16 residues. Germline-derived CDR1 and CDR2 are MGHRA and YSYEKL. The CDR3 sequence: CASSQEIQGANYGYTF. The CDR3 bases are TGCGCCAGCAGCCAAGAAATACAGGGGGCTAACTATGGCTACACCTTC.

This clone was counted between two and nine times. The gene calls are TRBV27 and TRBJ2-7; weak D call: TRBD2 (5 bases). The V end was cut by 5 bases, the J end by 0 bases, with 14 bases between. From germline, CDR1 is MNHEY and CDR2 SMNVEV (reference sequence). CDR3 size: 15 residues. The CDR3 spells CASSTRGSSSYEQYF. CDR3 nucleotide sequence: TGTGCCAGCAGTACCCGGGGTTCTAGCTCCTACGAGCAGTACTTC.

The sample holds one count of this clone. V gene TRBV4-1 combines with J gene TRBJ1-1; unclear D gene. The V gene's germline CDR1 is MGHRA and CDR2 YSYEKL. V dropped 0 bases and J dropped 2 bases, with 7 bases sitting between them. The CDR3 has 14 amino acids. CDR3: CASSQEWGNTEAFF. CDR3 nucleotides: TGCGCCAGCAGCCAAGAATGGGGTAACACTGAAGCTTTCTTT.